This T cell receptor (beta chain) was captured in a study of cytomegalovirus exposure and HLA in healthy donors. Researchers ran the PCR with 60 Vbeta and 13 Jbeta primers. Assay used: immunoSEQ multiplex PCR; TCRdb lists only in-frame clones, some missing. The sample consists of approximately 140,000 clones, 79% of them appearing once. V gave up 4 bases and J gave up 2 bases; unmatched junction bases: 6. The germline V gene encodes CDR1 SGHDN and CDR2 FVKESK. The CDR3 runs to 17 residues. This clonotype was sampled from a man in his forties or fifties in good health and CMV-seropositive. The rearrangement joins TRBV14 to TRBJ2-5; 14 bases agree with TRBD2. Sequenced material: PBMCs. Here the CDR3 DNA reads TGTGCCAGCAGCCCTAGACTAGCGGGAGGGACTCAAGAGACCCAGTACTTC. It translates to CASSPRLAGGTQETQYF.